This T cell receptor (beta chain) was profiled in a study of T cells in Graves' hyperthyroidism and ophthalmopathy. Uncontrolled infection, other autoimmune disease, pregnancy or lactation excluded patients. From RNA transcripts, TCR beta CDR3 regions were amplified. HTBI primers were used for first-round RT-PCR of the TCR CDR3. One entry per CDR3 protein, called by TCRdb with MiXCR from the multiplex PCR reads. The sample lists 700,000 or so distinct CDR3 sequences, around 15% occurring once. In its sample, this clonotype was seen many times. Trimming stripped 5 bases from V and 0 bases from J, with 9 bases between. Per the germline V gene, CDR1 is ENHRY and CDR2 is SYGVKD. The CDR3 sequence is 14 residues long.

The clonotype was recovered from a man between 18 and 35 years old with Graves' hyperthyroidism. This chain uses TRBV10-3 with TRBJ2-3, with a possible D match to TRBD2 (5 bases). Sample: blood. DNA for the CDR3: TGTGCCATCAGTCTCGGGGTTAGCACAGATACGCAGTATTTT. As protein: CAISLGVSTDTQYF.